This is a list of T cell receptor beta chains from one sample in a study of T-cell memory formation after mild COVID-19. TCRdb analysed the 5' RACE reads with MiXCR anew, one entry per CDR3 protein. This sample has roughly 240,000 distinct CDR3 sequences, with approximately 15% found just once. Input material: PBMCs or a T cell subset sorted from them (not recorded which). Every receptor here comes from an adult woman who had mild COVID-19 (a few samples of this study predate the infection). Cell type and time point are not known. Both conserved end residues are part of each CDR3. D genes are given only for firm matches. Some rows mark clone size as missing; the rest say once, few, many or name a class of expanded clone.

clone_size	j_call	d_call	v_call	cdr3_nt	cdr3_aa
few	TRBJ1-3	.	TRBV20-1	TGCAGTGCTAGCCCGGGGAGATCAGGAAACACCATATATTTT	CSASPGRSGNTIYF
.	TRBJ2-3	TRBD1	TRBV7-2	TGTGCCAGCAGCTTGATTGGGACAGGTAGCACAGATACGCAGTATTTT	CASSLIGTGSTDTQYF
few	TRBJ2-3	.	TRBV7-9	TGTGCCAGCAGCTTAGTCCCGGTTCTCAACACAGATACGCAGTATTTT	CASSLVPVLNTDTQYF
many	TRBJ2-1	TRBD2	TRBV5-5	TGTGCCAGCAGCTTAAGCGGGAGAGGGTACAATGAGCAGTTCTTC	CASSLSGRGYNEQFF
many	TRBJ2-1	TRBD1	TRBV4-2	TGTGCCAGCAGCAAGGAGGACAGGATCGACCCACACAATGAGCAGTTCTTC	CASSKEDRIDPHNEQFF
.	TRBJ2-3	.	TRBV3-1	TGTGCCAGCAGTGTTCCCGGGGTGGCGGATACGCAGTATTTT	CASSVPGVADTQYF
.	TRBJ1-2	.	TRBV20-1	TGCAGTGCTAACAACCCAACAGGGAATACTAACTATGGCTACACCTTC	CSANNPTGNTNYGYTF
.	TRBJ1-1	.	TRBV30	TGTGCCTGGACAGGGGTGGTGAACACTGAAGCTTTCTTT	CAWTGVVNTEAFF
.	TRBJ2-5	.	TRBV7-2	TGTGCCAGCAGCCCCCAGCGGGCGGGGAGAGAGACCCAGTACTTC	CASSPQRAGRETQYF
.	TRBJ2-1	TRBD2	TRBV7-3	TGTGCCAGCAGCTTAAGGACAGGGCCAGAACTAGCGGGAGCCACCAATGATGAGCAGTTCTTC	CASSLRTGPELAGATNDEQFF
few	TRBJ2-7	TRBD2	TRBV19	TGTGCCAGTAGTATAAGTAGCGGGGTTCTACTACGCGACGAGCAGTACTTC	CASSISSGVLLRDEQYF
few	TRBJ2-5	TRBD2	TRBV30	TGTGCCTGGAGAAGCCAACTAGCGGGTCTTCAAGAGACCCAGTACTTC	CAWRSQLAGLQETQYF
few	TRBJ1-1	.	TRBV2	TGTGCCAGCAGTTCGTTGGGCACTGAAGCTTTCTTT	CASSSLGTEAFF
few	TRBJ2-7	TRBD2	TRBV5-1	TGCGCCAGCAGCCTCGACGGACTAGCGGCCTACGAGCAGTACTTC	CASSLDGLAAYEQYF
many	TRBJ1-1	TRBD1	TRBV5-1	TGCGCCAGCAGCTTGATCGGGACAGGGGATACTGAAGCTTTCTTT	CASSLIGTGDTEAFF
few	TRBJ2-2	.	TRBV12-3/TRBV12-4	TGTGCCAGCAGTTTGGGCCAAGGTCCGGGCGGGGAGCTGTTTTTT	CASSLGQGPGGELFF
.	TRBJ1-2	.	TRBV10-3	TGTGCCATCAGTGAATCAGGGCCCTCATTTGGCTACACCTTC	CAISESGPSFGYTF
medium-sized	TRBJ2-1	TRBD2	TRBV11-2	TGTGCCAGCAGCTTGGGACTAGCAGACTACAATGAGCAGTTCTTC	CASSLGLADYNEQFF
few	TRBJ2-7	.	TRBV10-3	TGTGCCATCAGTGAGTCGAGTGCACCCGAGCAGTACTTC	CAISESSAPEQYF
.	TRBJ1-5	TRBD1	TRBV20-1	TGCAGTGCTCAGGACAGGGTAAGCAATCAGCCCCAGCATTTT	CSAQDRVSNQPQHF
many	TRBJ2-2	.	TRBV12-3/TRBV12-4	TGTGCCAGCAGTTTTGGGTGGACAGAGAACACCGGGGAGCTGTTTTTT	CASSFGWTENTGELFF
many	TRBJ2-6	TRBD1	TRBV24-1	TGTGCCACCAGTGATCCGGGACAGGGGTTGGGGGCCAACGTCCTGACTTTC	CATSDPGQGLGANVLTF
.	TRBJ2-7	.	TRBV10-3	TGTGCCATCAGTGAAGGCCGGGGGCAATACGAGCAGTACTTC	CAISEGRGQYEQYF
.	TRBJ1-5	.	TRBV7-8	TGTGCCAGCAGCTCATCGGGCGGTGGTAGCAATCAGCCCCAGCATTTT	CASSSSGGGSNQPQHF
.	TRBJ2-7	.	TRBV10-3	TGTGCCATCAGTGAGGTGGCCTACGAGCAGTACTTC	CAISEVAYEQYF
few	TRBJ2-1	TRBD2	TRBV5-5	TGTGCCAGCAGCCTCAGACTAGCGGGAGGGCCTCGGTTCTTC	CASSLRLAGGPRFF
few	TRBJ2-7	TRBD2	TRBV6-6	TGTGCCAGCAGTTCCCACTCCGGCGGGGGGAGCGAAGAGCAGTACTTC	CASSSHSGGGSEEQYF
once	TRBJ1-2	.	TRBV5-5	TGTGCCAGCAGCGTGGACCGTCTTATTGGCTACACCTTC	CASSVDRLIGYTF
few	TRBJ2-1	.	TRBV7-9	TGTGCCAGCAGCCATTCGGGGTACAATGAGCAGTTCTTC	CASSHSGYNEQFF
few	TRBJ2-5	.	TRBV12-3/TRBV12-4	TGTGCCAGCAGTAGCGTCGAGACAGCATTGAAAGAGACCCAGTACTTC	CASSSVETALKETQYF
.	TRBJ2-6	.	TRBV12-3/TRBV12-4	TGTGCCAGCAGTTTTGGGCAGAGGTCCTTTGGGGCCAACGTCCTGACTTTC	CASSFGQRSFGANVLTF
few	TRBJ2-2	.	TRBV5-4	TGTGCCAGCAGCCCTCACACGAACACCGGGGAGCTGTTTTTT	CASSPHTNTGELFF
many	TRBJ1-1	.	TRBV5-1	TGCGCCAGCAGCTTAGGCGGGCGGGGTGTGAACACTGAAGCTTTCTTT	CASSLGGRGVNTEAFF
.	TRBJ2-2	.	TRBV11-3	TGTGCCAGCAGCTTCACGACTGGCACCGGGGAGCTGTTTTTT	CASSFTTGTGELFF
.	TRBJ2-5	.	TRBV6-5	TGTGCCAGCAGTCCAAGGGCCGGATGGGAGACCCAGTACTTC	CASSPRAGWETQYF
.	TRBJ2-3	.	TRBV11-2	TGTGCCAGCAGCTTAGTGGAGCGGGTTGGGGCAGATACGCAGTATTTT	CASSLVERVGADTQYF
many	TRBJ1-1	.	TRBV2	TGTGCCAGCAGAGGGGACCGCGGAAAAGCTTTCTTT	CASRGDRGKAFF
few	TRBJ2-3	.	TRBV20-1	TGCAGTGCTAGAGATCCGGACAGCCGTGATACGCAGTATTTT	CSARDPDSRDTQYF
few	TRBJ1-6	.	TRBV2	TGTGCCAGCAGTGCGGAGAGCAGCGATAATTCACCCCTCCACTTT	CASSAESSDNSPLHF
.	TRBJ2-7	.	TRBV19	TGTGCCAGTAGTATACAGCCGTACGAGCAGTACTTC	CASSIQPYEQYF
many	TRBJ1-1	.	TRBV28	TGTGCCAGCACTCGCTCCCGGTGGGGACAAACTTACACTGAAGCTTTCTTT	CASTRSRWGQTYTEAFF
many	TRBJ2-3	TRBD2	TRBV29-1	TGCAGCGTGAGGGCCGGGACTAGCAGCACAGATACGCAGTATTTT	CSVRAGTSSTDTQYF
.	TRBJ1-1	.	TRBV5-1	TGCGCCAGCAGCCCTCAGAGCTCTAACACTGAAGCTTTCTTT	CASSPQSSNTEAFF
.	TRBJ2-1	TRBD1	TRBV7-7	TGTGCTAGCAGCTTAGACAGGGCGGATGAGCAGTTCTTC	CASSLDRADEQFF
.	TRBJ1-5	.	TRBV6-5	TGTGCCAGCAGTTACTCAGGGGTCCGCAATCAGCCCCAGCATTTT	CASSYSGVRNQPQHF
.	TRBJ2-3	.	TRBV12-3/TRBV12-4	TGTGCCAGCAGCACGGGGTCCGGGACAGATACGCAGTATTTT	CASSTGSGTDTQYF
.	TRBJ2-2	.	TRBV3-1	TGTGCCAGCAGCCAAGCACCGGCCGGGACCCCCGGGGAGCTGTTTTTT	CASSQAPAGTPGELFF
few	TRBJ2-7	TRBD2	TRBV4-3	TGCGCCAGCAGCCCGCCGGGGGAGCGGGACGCCCGGTACTTC	CASSPPGERDARYF
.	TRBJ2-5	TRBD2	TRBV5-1	TGCGCCAGCAGCCGGATCCGGGGAGGGGAAGAGACCCAGTACTTC	CASSRIRGGEETQYF